The 24 T cell receptor beta chains given below trace back to one sample, sequenced in a study of blood T cell repertoires in COVID-19. Method: immunoSEQ multiplex PCR; TCRdb's copy keeps in-frame clones and lacks some. The table shows about 380,000 clones, with approximately 87% occurring only once. Specimen: PBMCs or T cells enriched from blood (not recorded which). Every receptor here comes from a man aged 25-40 years who had recovered from COVID-19.

The chain is built from TRBV2 and TRBJ1-1; D unresolved. The V gene lost 6 bases and the J gene lost 5 bases, with 13 bases spanning the gap. Germline V CDR1 and CDR2: SNHLY, FYNNEI. The CDR3 is 13 amino acids. In DNA, the CDR3 is TGTGCCAGCAGAATCGGGGTAGAGACTGAAGCTTTCTTT. Protein sequence: CASRIGVETEAFF.

This chain joins TRBV6-5 and TRBJ1-2; a possible D gene is TRBD1 (6 bases). Trimming took off 6 bases at V and 8 bases at J, with 16 bases between the two ends. The CDR3 is made up of 13 amino acids. CDR1 is MNHEY and CDR2 is SVGAGI in the germline V gene. The CDR3 coding sequence is TGTGCCAGCAGAACAGGGACCTTTGGGGGCTACACCTTC. This codes for CASRTGTFGGYTF.

This chain uses TRBV9 with TRBJ2-7; TRBD1 aligns across 9 bases. CDR1 and CDR2 from the germline V gene are SGDLS and YYNGEE. The V gene end was trimmed by 4 bases and the J gene end by 6 bases; junction bases not matched to a gene: 8. There are 14 residues in the CDR3. CDR3 loop: CASSTEDRGGEQYF. CDR3 DNA sequence: TGTGCCAGCAGCACCGAGGACAGGGGAGGCGAGCAGTACTTC.

This rearrangement joins TRBV7-6 to TRBJ2-1; D possibly corresponds to TRBD2 (6 bases). The CDR3 spans 17 residues. Germline lookup yields CDR1 SGHVS and CDR2 FNYEAQ. V was pared by 2 bases and J by 6 bases, with 20 bases between. For the CDR3, the DNA is TGTGCCAGCAGCTTATCCTGGGGGGTAGCCCTGGGCAATGAGCAGTTCTTC. Protein product: CASSLSWGVALGNEQFF.

The chain employs TRBV7-2 and TRBJ1-4; 7 bases line up with TRBD1. J gave up 3 bases and V 5 bases, and 6 bases lay outside the gene matches. This CDR3 spans 15 amino acids. CDR1 and CDR2 (germline): SGHTA, FQGNSA. This chain's CDR3 is CASSPDRVANEKLFF. The DNA of the CDR3 is TGTGCCAGCAGCCCCGACAGGGTGGCTAATGAAAAACTGTTTTTT. Based on the CDR3 plus reference TRBV7-2 and TRBJ1-4, the full variable domain is GAGVSQSPSNKVTEKGKDVELRCDPISGHTALYWYRQSLGQGLEFLIYFQGNSAPDKSGLPSDRFSAERTGGSVSTLTIQRTQQEDSAVYLCASSPDRVANEKLFFGSGTQLSVL.

The chain links TRBV6-5 to TRBJ1-1; 8 bases are shared with TRBD1. Germline values: CDR1 MNHEY, CDR2 SVGAGI. Unmatched junction bases numbered 6, after V lost 6 bases and J lost 0 bases. This CDR3 has 15 residues. CDR3 sequence reads: CASRQDRGMNTEAFF. In DNA, the CDR3 is TGTGCCAGCAGACAAGACAGGGGCATGAACACTGAAGCTTTCTTT.

This chain links TRBV28 with TRBJ1-5, with unresolved D. Trimming cost V 2 bases and J 6 bases, with 14 bases left between them. The CDR3 contains 15 residues. Germline CDR1 and CDR2: MDHEN and SYDVKM. This CDR3 is CASSLARRAGQPQHF. For the CDR3, the DNA is TGTGCCAGCAGTTTAGCGCGGCGGGCGGGTCAGCCCCAGCATTTT. The full variable domain, in which reference TRBV28 and TRBJ1-5 provide the parts outside the CDR3, is DVKVTQSSRYLVKRTGEKVFLECVQDMDHENMFWYRQDPGLGLRLIYFSYDVKMKEKGDIPEGYSVSREKKERFSLILESASTNQTSMYLCASSLARRAGQPQHFGDGTRLSIL.

This clone was picked up a small number of times. This sequence joins TRBV6-2 or TRBV6-3 and TRBJ1-1; D gene uncertain. CDR1 is MNHEY and CDR2 is SVGEGT in the germline V gene. Trimming stripped 7 bases from V and 1 base from J, with 10 bases between. This CDR3 region has 13 residues. The CDR3 sequence is CASTPTANTEAFF. The CDR3 DNA reads TGTGCCAGCACCCCAACAGCGAACACTGAAGCTTTCTTT.

V and J are TRBV7-2 and TRBJ1-2; D ambiguous. This CDR3 spans 14 amino acids. The germline V and J ends were trimmed by 1 base and 4 bases, with 10 bases remaining between them. Germline CDR1 and CDR2: SGHTA and FQGNSA. CDR3 sequence: CASSLGQFLYGYTF. The DNA for the CDR3 is TGTGCCAGCAGCTTAGGGCAGTTCCTCTATGGCTACACCTTC.

V usage is TRBV19 and J usage is TRBJ1-5, with 8 bases identical to TRBD1. Trimming cost V 9 bases and J 7 bases; bases outside gene matches: 11. CDR3 length equals 14 residues. Germline values: CDR1 LNHDA, CDR2 SQIVND (reference sequence). The CDR3 DNA reads TGTGCCAGCAGAGGTCAGGGGACAGGCCAGCCCCAGCATTTT. It specifies CASRGQGTGQPQHF.

This rearrangement joins TRBV19 to TRBJ1-4; 10 bases fit TRBD1. CDR1 is LNHDA and CDR2 is SQIVND in the germline V gene (reference sequence). V dropped 5 bases and J dropped 5; count of bases not matched to a gene: 2. The CDR3 contains 14 residues. In DNA, the CDR3 is TGTGCCAGTAGTTTGGGACAGGGGAATGAAAAACTGTTTTTT. Residues: CASSLGQGNEKLFF.

The V and J genes are TRBV5-5 and TRBJ2-3; D remains ambiguous. CDR1 is SGHKS, CDR2 YYEKEE, per germline (reference sequence). The CDR3 covers 16 residues. Trimming cost V 4 bases and J 4 bases, with 19 bases left between them. The CDR3 sequence is CASSPRRVLEADTQYF. In DNA, the CDR3 is TGTGCCAGCAGCCCGCGAAGAGTTTTAGAGGCAGATACGCAGTATTTT. The full variable domain, completed using reference TRBV5-5 and TRBJ2-3, is DAGVTQSPTHLIKTRGQQVTLRCSPISGHKSVSWYQQVLGQGPQFIFQYYEKEERGRGNFPDRFSARQFPNYSSELNVNALLLGDSALYLCASSPRRVLEADTQYFGPGTRLTVL.

This chain connects TRBV7-9 to TRBJ1-2, with a tentative D call TRBD1 (5 bases). Trimming took off 5 bases at V and 4 bases at J, with 17 bases between the two ends. This CDR3 comprises 15 residues. The germline CDR1 and CDR2 sequences are SEHNR and FQNEAQ (reference sequence). In nucleotides, the CDR3 is TGTGCCAGCAGCAGAGAAGGGGCTCGTGGCTATGGCTACACCTTC. Protein sequence: CASSREGARGYGYTF.

V usage is TRBV4-3 and J usage is TRBJ1-1; the D gene is possibly TRBD1 (6 bases). Germline CDR1 LGHNA, CDR2 YSLEER. The ends were cut back, 0 bases at V and 5 bases at J, with 16 bases in the middle. The CDR3 consists of 16 residues. As DNA, the CDR3 is TGCGCCAGCAGCCAAGATAGGGGTACAGGGTCAACTGAAGCTTTCTTT. Its protein product is CASSQDRGTGSTEAFF.

The chain uses TRBV4-1 and TRBJ1-1; D is ambiguous. CDR3 length: 17 residues. Trimming pared 8 bases from V and 3 bases from J, leaving 25 bases between. Germline V lookup: CDR1 MGHRA, CDR2 YSYEKL. CDR3 region: CASLPSGGLTRYTEAFF. CDR3 DNA: TGCGCCAGCCTCCCAAGTGGAGGGCTAACGAGGTACACTGAAGCTTTCTTT.

V is TRBV19 and J is TRBJ1-5; TRBD1 matches at 7 bases. The trim removed 3 bases at V and 0 bases at J, leaving 8 bases unmatched. Germline V gene lookup returns CDR1 LNHDA and CDR2 SQIVND (reference sequence). The CDR3 runs to 17 residues. The CDR3 bases are TGTGCCAGTAGTATCCGGGACAGTTCCTTTAGCAATCAGCCCCAGCATTTT. This sequence encodes CASSIRDSSFSNQPQHF.

The genes are TRBV2 and TRBJ2-5, with D tentatively TRBD2 (5 bases). Trimming shortened V by 8 bases and J by 7 bases, and 20 bases separated the two germline ends. The CDR3 runs to 14 residues. The germline CDR1 and CDR2 sequences are SNHLY and FYNNEI. This chain's CDR3 is CASLKDRTSGTQYF. The CDR3 DNA sequence: TGTGCCAGCCTAAAAGACCGGACTTCGGGGACCCAGTACTTC.

The genes are TRBV2 and TRBJ1-1, with D uncertain. Germline V gives CDR1 SNHLY, CDR2 FYNNEI. This CDR3 contains 13 residues. Trimming cost V 7 bases and J 0 bases, with 9 bases left between them. In DNA form, the CDR3 reads TGTGCCAGCATGGGCCAGGTGAACACTGAAGCTTTCTTT. Its translation is CASMGQVNTEAFF.

The gene calls are TRBV7-2 and TRBJ2-3, with 15 bases lining up with TRBD2. In germline, CDR1 is SGHTA, CDR2 FQGNSA. The V segment lost 6 bases and the J segment 7 bases; nucleotides outside the gene matches: 8. This CDR3 is 16 amino acids long. The CDR3, as DNA: TGTGCCAGCAGGCCCGGACTAGCGGGGGGGCGTAATACGCAGTATTTT. Translated: CASRPGLAGGRNTQYF. The complete variable domain, with remaining parts taken from reference TRBV7-2 and TRBJ2-3, reads GAGVSQSPSNKVTEKGKDVELRCDPISGHTALYWYRQSLGQGLEFLIYFQGNSAPDKSGLPSDRFSAERTGGSVSTLTIQRTQQEDSAVYLCASRPGLAGGRNTQYFGPGTRLTVL.

The chain links TRBV5-1 to TRBJ2-2; 9 nucleotides align to TRBD1. CDR3 size: 16 residues. V lost 4 bases and J lost 1; bases outside the gene matches: 5. Germline V lookup: CDR1 SGHRS, CDR2 YFSETQ. The CDR3 loop reads CASSLGDRENTGELFF. CDR3 bases: TGCGCCAGCAGCCTAGGGGACAGGGAGAACACCGGGGAGCTGTTTTTT. Complete variable domain (other parts from reference TRBV5-1 and TRBJ2-2): KAGVTQTPRYLIKTRGQQVTLSCSPISGHRSVSWYQQTPGQGLQFLFEYFSETQRNKGNFPGRFSGRQFSNSRSEMNVSTLELGDSALYLCASSLGDRENTGELFFGEGSRLTVL.

The V gene is TRBV4-1, the J gene TRBJ2-2; D uncertain. The germline V and J ends were trimmed by 5 bases and 6 bases, with 7 bases remaining between them. CDR1 is MGHRA and CDR2 is YSYEKL in the germline V gene. The CDR3 extends over 12 amino acids. The CDR3 region is CASSSSAGELFF. In nucleotides, the CDR3 is TGCGCCAGCAGCTCATCAGCCGGGGAGCTGTTTTTT.

V gene TRBV25-1 combines with J gene TRBJ2-1, with D unresolved. Germline V gives CDR1 MGHDK, CDR2 SYGVNS. V was shortened by 2 bases and J by 7 bases, with 6 bases between the two germline ends. The CDR3 runs 12 residues. In nucleotides, the CDR3 is TGTGCCAGCAGTGAAATGAGGAATGAGCAGTTCTTC. This encodes CASSEMRNEQFF.

The CDR3, as DNA: TGTGCCAGCAGCAGCGTTGACTTAGCTAACTATGGCTACACCTTC. This codes for CASSSVDLANYGYTF. V gene TRBV6-2 or TRBV6-3 combines with J gene TRBJ1-2; D is unclear. The germline V gene has CDR1 MNHEY and CDR2 SVGEGT. The V and J ends lost 6 bases and 0 bases respectively, with 14 bases between them. The CDR3 runs 15 residues.

This chain uses TRBV12-5 with TRBJ1-5, with D tentatively TRBD1 (6 bases). The CDR3 has 17 residues. Germline CDR1 and CDR2: LGHNT and FRNRAP. The V end was cut by 2 bases, the J end by 3 bases, with 17 bases between. The CDR3 coding sequence is TGTGCTAGTGGTTTGCCCGGGGGGCAGGCTTACAATCAGCCCCAGCATTTT. This sequence encodes CASGLPGGQAYNQPQHF.